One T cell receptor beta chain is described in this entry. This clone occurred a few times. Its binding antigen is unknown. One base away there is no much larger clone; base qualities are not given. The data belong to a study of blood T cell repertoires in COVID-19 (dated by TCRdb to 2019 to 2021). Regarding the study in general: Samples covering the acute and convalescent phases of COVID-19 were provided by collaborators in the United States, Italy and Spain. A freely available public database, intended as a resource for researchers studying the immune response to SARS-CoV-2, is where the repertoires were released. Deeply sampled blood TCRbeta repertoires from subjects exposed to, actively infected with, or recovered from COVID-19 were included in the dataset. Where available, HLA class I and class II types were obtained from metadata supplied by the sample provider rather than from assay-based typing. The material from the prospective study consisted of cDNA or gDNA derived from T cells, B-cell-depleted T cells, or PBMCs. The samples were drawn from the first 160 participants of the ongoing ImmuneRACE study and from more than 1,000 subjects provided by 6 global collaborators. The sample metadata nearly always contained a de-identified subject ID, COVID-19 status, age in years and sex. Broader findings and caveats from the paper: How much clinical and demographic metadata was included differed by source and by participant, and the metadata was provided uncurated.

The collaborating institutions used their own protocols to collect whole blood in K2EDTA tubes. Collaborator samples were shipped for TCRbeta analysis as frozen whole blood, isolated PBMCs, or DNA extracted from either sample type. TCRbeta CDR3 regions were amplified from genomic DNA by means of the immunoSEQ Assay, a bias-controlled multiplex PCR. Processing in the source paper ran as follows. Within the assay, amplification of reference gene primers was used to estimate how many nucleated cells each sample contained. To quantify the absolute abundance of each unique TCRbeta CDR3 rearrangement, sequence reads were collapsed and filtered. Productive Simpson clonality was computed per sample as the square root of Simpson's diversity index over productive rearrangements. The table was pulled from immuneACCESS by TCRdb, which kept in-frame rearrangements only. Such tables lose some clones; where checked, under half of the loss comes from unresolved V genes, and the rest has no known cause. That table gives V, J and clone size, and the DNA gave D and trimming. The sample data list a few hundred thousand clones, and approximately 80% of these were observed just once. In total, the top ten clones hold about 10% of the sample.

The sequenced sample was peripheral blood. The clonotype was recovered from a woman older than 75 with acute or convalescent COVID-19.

The CDR3 is CASSRYGRGLGNTIYF. The nucleotide sequence is TGTGCCAGTAGTAGATATGGCAGAGGACTTGGAAACACCATATATTTT. This receptor chain uses TRBV19 and TRBJ1-3, with an unclear D gene assignment. The junction carries 16 bases between V and J, which are trimmed by 4 bases and 3 bases respectively. For CDR1 and CDR2, the germline V gene (reference sequence) lists LNHDA and SQIVND. The CDR3 goes from the cysteine to the phenylalanine over 16 residues. The DNA shown is the 48-base CDR3, in frame from base 1.